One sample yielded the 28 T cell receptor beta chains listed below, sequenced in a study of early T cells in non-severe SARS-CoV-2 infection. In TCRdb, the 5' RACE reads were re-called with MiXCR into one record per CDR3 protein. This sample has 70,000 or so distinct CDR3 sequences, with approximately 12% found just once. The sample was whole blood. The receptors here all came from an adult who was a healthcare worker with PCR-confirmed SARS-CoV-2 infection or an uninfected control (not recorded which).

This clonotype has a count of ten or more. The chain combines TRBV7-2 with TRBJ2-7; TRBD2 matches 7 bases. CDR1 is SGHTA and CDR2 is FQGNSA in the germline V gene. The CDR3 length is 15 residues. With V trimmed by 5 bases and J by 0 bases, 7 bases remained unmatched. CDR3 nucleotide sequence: TGTGCCAGCAGCGTAAGCGGGGACCCCTCCTACGAGCAGTACTTC. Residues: CASSVSGDPSYEQYF.

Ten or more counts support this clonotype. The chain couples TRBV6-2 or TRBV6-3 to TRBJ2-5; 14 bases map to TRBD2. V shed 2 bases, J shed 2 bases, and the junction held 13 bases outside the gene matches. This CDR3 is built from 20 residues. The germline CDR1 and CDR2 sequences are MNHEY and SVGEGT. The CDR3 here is CASSYPETSGRAGEQETQYF. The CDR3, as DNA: TGTGCCAGCAGTTACCCGGAGACTAGCGGGAGGGCCGGGGAGCAAGAGACCCAGTACTTC.

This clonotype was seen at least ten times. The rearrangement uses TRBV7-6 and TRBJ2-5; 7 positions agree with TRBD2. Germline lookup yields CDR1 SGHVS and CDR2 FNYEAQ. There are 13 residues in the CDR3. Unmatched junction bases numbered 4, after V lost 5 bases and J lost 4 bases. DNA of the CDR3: TGTGCCAGCAGCCCGACTAGCCGAGAGACCCAGTACTTC. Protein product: CASSPTSRETQYF. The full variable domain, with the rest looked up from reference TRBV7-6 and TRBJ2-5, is GAGVSQSPRYKVTKRGQDVALRCDPISGHVSLYWYRQALGQGPEFLTYFNYEAQQDKSGLPNDRFSAERPEGSISTLTIQRTEQRDSAMYRCASSPTSRETQYFGPGTRLLVL.

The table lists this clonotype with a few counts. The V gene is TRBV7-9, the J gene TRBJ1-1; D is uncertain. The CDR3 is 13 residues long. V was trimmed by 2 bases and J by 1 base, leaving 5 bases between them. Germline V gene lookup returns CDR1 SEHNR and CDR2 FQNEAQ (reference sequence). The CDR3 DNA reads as TGTGCCAGCAGCTTACTCACGAACACTGAAGCTTTCTTT. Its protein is CASSLLTNTEAFF.

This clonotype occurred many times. CDR3 bases: TGTGCCAGCAGCCTCGGGAAGCGGCCCCCTACAGATACGCAGTATTTT. Translated, it gives CASSLGKRPPTDTQYF. The chain carries TRBV28 and TRBJ2-3; possible D gene TRBD2, 5 bases. V lost 6 bases, J lost 3 bases, and 19 bases lay in between. The CDR3 is 16 amino acids. CDR1 and CDR2 (germline): MDHEN, SYDVKM.

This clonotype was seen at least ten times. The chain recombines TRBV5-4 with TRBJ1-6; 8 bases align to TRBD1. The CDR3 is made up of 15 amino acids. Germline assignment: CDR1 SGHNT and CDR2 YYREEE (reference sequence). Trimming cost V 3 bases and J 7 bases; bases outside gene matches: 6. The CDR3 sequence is CASSWMDRVNSPLHF. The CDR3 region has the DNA TGTGCCAGCAGCTGGATGGACAGGGTGAATTCACCCCTCCACTTT.

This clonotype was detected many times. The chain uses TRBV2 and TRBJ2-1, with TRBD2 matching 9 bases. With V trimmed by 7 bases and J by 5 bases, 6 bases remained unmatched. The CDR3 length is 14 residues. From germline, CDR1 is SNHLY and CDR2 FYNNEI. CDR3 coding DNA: TGTGCCAGCATTAGCGGGAGTAATGACAATGAGCAGTTCTTC. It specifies CASISGSNDNEQFF.

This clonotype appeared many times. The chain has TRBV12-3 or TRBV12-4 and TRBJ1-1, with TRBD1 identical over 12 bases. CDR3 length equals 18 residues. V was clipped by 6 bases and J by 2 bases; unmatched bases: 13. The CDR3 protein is CASRSRRGQGAANTEAFF. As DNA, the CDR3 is TGTGCCAGCAGGTCGCGCCGGGGACAGGGGGCCGCAAACACTGAAGCTTTCTTT.

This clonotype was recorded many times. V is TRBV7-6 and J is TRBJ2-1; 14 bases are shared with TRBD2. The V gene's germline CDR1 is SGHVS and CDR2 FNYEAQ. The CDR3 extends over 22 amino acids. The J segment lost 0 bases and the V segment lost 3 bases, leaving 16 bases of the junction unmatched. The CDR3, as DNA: TGTGCCAGCAGCTTTTCCCGTCCCGGGACTAGCGGGAGTCCCAGCTCCTACAATGAGCAGTTCTTC. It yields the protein CASSFSRPGTSGSPSSYNEQFF.

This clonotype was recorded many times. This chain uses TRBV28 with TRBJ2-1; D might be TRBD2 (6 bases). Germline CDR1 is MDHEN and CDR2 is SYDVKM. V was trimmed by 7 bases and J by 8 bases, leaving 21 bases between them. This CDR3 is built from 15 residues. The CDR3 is CASTTSGSSGDEQFF. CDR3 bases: TGTGCCAGCACCACCAGCGGGTCATCCGGGGATGAGCAGTTCTTC.

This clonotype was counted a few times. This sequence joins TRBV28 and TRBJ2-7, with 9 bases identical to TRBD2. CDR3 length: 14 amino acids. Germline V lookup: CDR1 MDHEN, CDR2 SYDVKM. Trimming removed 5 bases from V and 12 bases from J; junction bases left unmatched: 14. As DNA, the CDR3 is TGTGCCAGCAGTCTTAGCGGGAGACCCTCGATTGGGTACTTC. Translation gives CASSLSGRPSIGYF.

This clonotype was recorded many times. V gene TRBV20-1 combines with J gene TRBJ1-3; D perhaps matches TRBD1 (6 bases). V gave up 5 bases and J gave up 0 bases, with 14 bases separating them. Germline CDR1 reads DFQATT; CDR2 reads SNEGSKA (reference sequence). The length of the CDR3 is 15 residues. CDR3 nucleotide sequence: TGCAGTGCTTCTTCAGGGGCCCCCTCTGGAAACACCATATATTTT. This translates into CSASSGAPSGNTIYF.

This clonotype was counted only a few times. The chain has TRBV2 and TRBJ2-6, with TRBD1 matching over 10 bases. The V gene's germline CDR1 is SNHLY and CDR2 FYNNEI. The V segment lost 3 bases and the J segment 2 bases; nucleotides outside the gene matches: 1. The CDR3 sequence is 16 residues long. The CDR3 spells CASSETGGAGANVLTF. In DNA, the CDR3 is TGTGCCAGCAGTGAGACAGGGGGCGCTGGGGCCAACGTCCTGACTTTC.

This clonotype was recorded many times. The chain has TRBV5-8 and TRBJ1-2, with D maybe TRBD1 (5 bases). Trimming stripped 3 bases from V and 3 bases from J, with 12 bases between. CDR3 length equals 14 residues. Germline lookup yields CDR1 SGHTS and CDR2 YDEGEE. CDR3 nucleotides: TGTGCCAGCAGCTGGGACGGGAGATACTATGGCTACACCTTC. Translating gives CASSWDGRYYGYTF.

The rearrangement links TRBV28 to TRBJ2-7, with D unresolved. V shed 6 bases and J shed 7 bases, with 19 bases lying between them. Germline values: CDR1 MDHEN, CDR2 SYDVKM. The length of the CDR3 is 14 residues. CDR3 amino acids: CASRDESKGYEQYF. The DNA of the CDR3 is TGTGCCAGCAGAGATGAGTCAAAGGGTTATGAGCAGTACTTC. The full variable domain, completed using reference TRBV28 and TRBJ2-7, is DVKVTQSSRYLVKRTGEKVFLECVQDMDHENMFWYRQDPGLGLRLIYFSYDVKMKEKGDIPEGYSVSREKKERFSLILESASTNQTSMYLCASRDESKGYEQYFGPGTRLTVT.

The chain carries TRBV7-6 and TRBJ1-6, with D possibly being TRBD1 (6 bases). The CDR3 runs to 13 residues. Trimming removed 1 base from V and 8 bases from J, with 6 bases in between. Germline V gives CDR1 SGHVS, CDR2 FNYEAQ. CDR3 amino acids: CASSLGGHSPLHF. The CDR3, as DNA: TGTGCCAGCAGCTTAGGGGGGCATTCACCCCTCCACTTT.

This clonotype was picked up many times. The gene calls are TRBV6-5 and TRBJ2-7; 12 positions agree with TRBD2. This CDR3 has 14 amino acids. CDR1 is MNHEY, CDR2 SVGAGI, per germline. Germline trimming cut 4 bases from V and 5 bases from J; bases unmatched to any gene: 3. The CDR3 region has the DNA TGTGCCAGCAGTTTGACTAGCGGGAGTGACGAGCAGTACTTC. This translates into CASSLTSGSDEQYF.

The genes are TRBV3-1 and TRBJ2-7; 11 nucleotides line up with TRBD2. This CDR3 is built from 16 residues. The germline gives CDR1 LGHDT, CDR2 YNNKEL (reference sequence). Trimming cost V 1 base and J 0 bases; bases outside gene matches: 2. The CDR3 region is CASSQGLAGNSYEQYF. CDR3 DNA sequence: TGTGCCAGCAGCCAAGGACTAGCGGGGAACTCCTACGAGCAGTACTTC.

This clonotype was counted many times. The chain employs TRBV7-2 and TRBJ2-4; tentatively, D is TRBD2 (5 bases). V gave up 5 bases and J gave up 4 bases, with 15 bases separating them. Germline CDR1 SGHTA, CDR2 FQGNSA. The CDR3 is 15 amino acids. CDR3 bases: TGTGCCAGCAGCGACCTCAGCGGTAGTAAAAACATTCAGTACTTC. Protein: CASSDLSGSKNIQYF.

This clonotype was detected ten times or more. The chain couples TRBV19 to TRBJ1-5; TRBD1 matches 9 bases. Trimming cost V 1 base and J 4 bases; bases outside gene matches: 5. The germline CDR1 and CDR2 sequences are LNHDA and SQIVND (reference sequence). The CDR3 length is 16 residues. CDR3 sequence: CASSIVAGQGNQPQHF. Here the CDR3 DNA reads TGTGCCAGTAGTATAGTAGCCGGACAGGGGAATCAGCCCCAGCATTTT.

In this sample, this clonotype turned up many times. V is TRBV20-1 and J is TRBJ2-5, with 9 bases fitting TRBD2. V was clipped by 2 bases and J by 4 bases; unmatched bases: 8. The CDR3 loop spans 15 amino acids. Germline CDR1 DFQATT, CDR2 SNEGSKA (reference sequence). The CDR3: CSARIGLAGLETQYF. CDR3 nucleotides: TGCAGTGCTAGAATAGGGCTAGCGGGATTAGAGACCCAGTACTTC.

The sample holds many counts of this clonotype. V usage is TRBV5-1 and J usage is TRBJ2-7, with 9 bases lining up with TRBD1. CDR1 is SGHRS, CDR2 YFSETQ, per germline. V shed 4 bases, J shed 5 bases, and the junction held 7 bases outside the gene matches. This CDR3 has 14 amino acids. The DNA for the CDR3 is TGCGCCAGCAGCGGGACAGGGACTGGGGACGAGCAGTACTTC. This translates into CASSGTGTGDEQYF.

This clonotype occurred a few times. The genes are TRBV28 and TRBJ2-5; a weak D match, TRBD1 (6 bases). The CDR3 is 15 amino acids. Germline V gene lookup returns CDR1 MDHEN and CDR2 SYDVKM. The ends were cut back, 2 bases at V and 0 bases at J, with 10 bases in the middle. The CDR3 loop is CASSLNREYQETQYF. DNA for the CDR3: TGTGCCAGCAGTTTAAACAGGGAGTACCAAGAGACCCAGTACTTC.

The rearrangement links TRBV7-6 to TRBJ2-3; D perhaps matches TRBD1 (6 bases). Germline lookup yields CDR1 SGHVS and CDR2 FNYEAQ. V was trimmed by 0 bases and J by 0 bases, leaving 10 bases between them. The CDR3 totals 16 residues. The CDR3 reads CASSLATRGSTDTQYF. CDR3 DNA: TGTGCCAGCAGCTTAGCAACCAGGGGAAGCACAGATACGCAGTATTTT.

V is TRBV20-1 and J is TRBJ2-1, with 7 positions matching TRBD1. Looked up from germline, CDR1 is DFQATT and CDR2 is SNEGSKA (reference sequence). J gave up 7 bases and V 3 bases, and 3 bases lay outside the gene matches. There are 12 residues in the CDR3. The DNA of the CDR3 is TGCAGTGCTAGGGGGACAGTTAATGAGCAGTTCTTC. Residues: CSARGTVNEQFF.

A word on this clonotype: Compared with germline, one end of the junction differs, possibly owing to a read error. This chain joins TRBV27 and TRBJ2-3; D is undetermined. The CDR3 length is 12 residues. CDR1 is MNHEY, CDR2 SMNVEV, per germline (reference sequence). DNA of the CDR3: TGTACCAGCAGTTCCCTAACAGATACGCAGTATTTT. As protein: CTSSSLTDTQYF.

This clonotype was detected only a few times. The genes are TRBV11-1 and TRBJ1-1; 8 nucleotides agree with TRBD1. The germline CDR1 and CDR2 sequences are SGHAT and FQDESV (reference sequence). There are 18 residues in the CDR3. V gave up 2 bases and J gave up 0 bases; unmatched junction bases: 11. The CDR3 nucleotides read TGTGCCAGCAGCTTACTCAGGGGGCGCTTAGGCATGAACACTGAAGCTTTCTTT. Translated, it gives CASSLLRGRLGMNTEAFF.

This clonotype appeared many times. CDR3 region: CASSAAGTGTYGYTF. Written as DNA, the CDR3 is TGTGCCAGCAGTGCCGCCGGGACAGGAACTTATGGCTACACCTTC. The V call is TRBV6-1, the J call TRBJ1-2; TRBD1 aligns across 8 bases. This CDR3 spans 15 amino acids. Per germline, CDR1 MNHNS and CDR2 SASEGT. Unmatched junction bases numbered 9, after V lost 4 bases and J lost 5 bases.